The 13 T cell receptor beta chains given below trace back to one sample, sequenced in a study of Graves' ophthalmopathy and Graves' hyperthyroidism. TCR beta CDR3 amplification used RNA transcripts. First-round RT-PCR with HTBI primers preceded a second-round multiplex PCR. TCRdb re-analysed the multiplex PCR reads in MiXCR, keeping a single row per CDR3 protein. The sample shows about 210,000 distinct CDR3 sequences, under 30% of them seen only once. The sequenced sample was peripheral blood. These receptors were collected from a man aged 50 to 60 with Graves' ophthalmopathy.

This clonotype was recorded at least ten times. This chain links TRBV15 with TRBJ2-4, with D hard to call. The CDR3 is made up of 14 amino acids. Trimming stripped 5 bases from V and 0 bases from J, with 8 bases between. The V gene's germline CDR1 is LNHNV and CDR2 YYDKDF (reference sequence). The CDR3 coding sequence is TGTGCCACCAGCCGGCCCCTAGCCAAAAACATTCAGTACTTC. Protein: CATSRPLAKNIQYF.

The V call is TRBV18, the J call TRBJ2-4; 7 bases align to TRBD2. V trimming: 3 bases; J trimming: 13 bases; junction bases outside the gene matches: 6. The CDR3 is 12 residues long. Germline V gene lookup returns CDR1 KGHSH and CDR2 LQKENI. For the CDR3, the DNA is TGTGCCAGCTCACCGTTCCGGGACTACCAGTACTTC. Translation gives CASSPFRDYQYF.

CDR3 loop: CATSRETGGGRGYTF. Written as DNA, the CDR3 is TGTGCCACCAGCAGAGAAACCGGGGGAGGGCGCGGCTACACCTTC. The chain is built from TRBV15 and TRBJ1-2, with D maybe TRBD1 (5 bases). The CDR3 covers 15 residues. Trimming left V 0 bases short and J 8 bases short, with 16 bases between. Germline CDR1 reads LNHNV; CDR2 reads YYDKDF (reference sequence).

The sample holds many counts of this clonotype. The chain uses TRBV19 and TRBJ1-1; D not certain. This CDR3 is built from 14 residues. Germline CDR1 reads LNHDA; CDR2 reads SQIVND (reference sequence). Trimming took off 5 bases at V and 3 bases at J, with 13 bases between the two ends. Written as DNA, the CDR3 is TGTGCCAGTAGTTTGTGGGAAATTGACACTGAAGCTTTCTTT. Amino acid sequence: CASSLWEIDTEAFF.

This clonotype was picked up many times. The rearrangement uses TRBV7-8 and TRBJ2-7; 12 nucleotides agree with TRBD2. Trimming cost V 8 bases and J 0 bases; bases outside gene matches: 11. The CDR3 has 17 amino acids. From germline, CDR1 is SGHVS and CDR2 FQNEAQ. The CDR3 coding sequence is TGTGCCAGCTTTGGACTAGCGGGATCTTCTTTCTCCTACGAGCAGTACTTC. Amino acids: CASFGLAGSSFSYEQYF.

This clonotype was seen at least ten times. J is TRBJ2-7 and V is TRBV7-9; tentatively, D is TRBD1 or TRBD2 (6 bases each). V was shortened by 3 bases and J by 6 bases, with 15 bases between the two germline ends. Per the germline V gene, CDR1 is SEHNR and CDR2 is FQNEAQ (reference sequence). The CDR3 has 14 amino acids. CDR3 nucleotides: TGTGCCAGCAGCTTCAGCCTCCGGGGGCCCGAGCAGTACTTC. It encodes CASSFSLRGPEQYF.

CDR3 DNA sequence: TGCGCCAGCAGCCAAGCGTTAACAGTCAGCTCCTACGAGCAGTACTTC. Translation gives CASSQALTVSSYEQYF. V is TRBV4-1 and J is TRBJ2-7; D call uncertain. The CDR3 is made up of 16 amino acids. Looked up from germline, CDR1 is MGHRA and CDR2 is YSYEKL. V dropped 1 base and J dropped 0 bases, with 13 bases sitting between them.

This clonotype was observed many times. This chain connects TRBV19 to TRBJ2-7; TRBD2 aligns across 10 bases. Germline trimming cut 4 bases from V and 4 bases from J; bases unmatched to any gene: 4. This CDR3 has 14 residues. Per germline, CDR1 LNHDA and CDR2 SQIVND (reference sequence). The CDR3, as DNA: TGTGCCAGTAGTAGTAGCGGGAGGATGTACGAGCAGTACTTC. It yields the protein CASSSSGRMYEQYF.

In this sample, this clonotype turned up many times. CDR3 sequence: CATRGMNTEAFF. CDR3 coding DNA: TGTGCCACCCGCGGAATGAACACTGAAGCTTTCTTT. The rearrangement joins TRBV24-1 to TRBJ1-1; D gene uncertain. Deletions cut 9 bases from V and 0 bases from J, with 7 bases between. The CDR3 extends over 12 amino acids. The germline CDR1 and CDR2 sequences are KGHDR and SFDVKD.

The V call is TRBV30, the J call TRBJ2-6, with D possibly matching TRBD2 (6 bases). The CDR3 loop spans 19 amino acids. The ends were cut back, 3 bases at V and 2 bases at J, with 23 bases in the middle. In germline, CDR1 is GTSNPN, CDR2 SVGIG (reference sequence). In DNA, the CDR3 is TGTGCCTGGAGATCCCGTTTCGGGGACTGGAAGGCTGGGGCCAACGTCCTGACTTTC. Protein product: CAWRSRFGDWKAGANVLTF.

This chain joins TRBV28 and TRBJ1-6, with D tentatively TRBD1 (6 bases). The germline CDR1 and CDR2 sequences are MDHEN and SYDVKM. CDR3 size: 17 residues. V lost 4 bases and J 6 bases, leaving 19 bases between the germline ends. CDR3 amino acids: CASSSRSKGGLNSPLHF. The DNA for the CDR3 is TGTGCCAGCAGTTCTCGATCGAAGGGGGGACTTAATTCACCCCTCCACTTT.

This clonotype was picked up many times. Here the CDR3 DNA reads TGTGCCAGCAGCTTATTTAACAGCGTGCAAGAGACCCAGTACTTC. This codes for CASSLFNSVQETQYF. The chain uses TRBV11-2 and TRBJ2-5; D remains unclear. V was clipped by 2 bases and J by 2 bases, with 12 bases between them. The CDR3 is 15 residues long. Germline-derived CDR1 and CDR2 are SGHAT and FQNNGV.

Many counts were recorded for this clonotype. J is TRBJ2-5 and V is TRBV28, with 10 bases identical to TRBD2. V lost 5 bases to trimming and J lost 3 bases; unmatched junction nucleotides: 9. Germline CDR1 and CDR2: MDHEN and SYDVKM. The CDR3 runs 16 residues. CDR3 nucleotides: TGTGCCAGCAGTCCGCCCCCACTAGCGGGAAAAGAGACCCAGTACTTC. It is translated as CASSPPPLAGKETQYF.